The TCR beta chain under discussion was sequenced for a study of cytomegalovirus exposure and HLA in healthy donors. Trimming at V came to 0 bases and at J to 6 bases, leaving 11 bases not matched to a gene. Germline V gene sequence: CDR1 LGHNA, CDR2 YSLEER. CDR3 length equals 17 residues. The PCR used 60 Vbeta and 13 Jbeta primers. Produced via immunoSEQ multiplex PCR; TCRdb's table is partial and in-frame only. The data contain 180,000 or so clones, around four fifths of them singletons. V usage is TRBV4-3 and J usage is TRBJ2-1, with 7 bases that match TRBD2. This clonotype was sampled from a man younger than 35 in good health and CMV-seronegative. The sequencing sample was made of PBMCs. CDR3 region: CASSQDWGGRALNEQFF. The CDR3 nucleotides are TGCGCCAGCAGCCAAGATTGGGGGGGGAGGGCCCTCAATGAGCAGTTCTTC.